This T cell receptor beta chain is from a study of STAT3 mutations in large granular lymphocyte leukemia. Points from the study as a whole: Every T-LGLL patient had at least one immunodominant TCRbeta clonotype. In some patients, a small highly pathogenic clone possibly went undetected.

The method was immunoSEQ multiplex PCR; TCRdb's version includes in-frame clones alone and lacks a portion of them. Among tens of thousands of clones listed, 60% to 85% were seen once. Regarding this clone: Its target is not known.

From germline, CDR1 is SEHNR and CDR2 FQNEAQ (reference sequence). CDR3 length: 15 residues. V lost 5 bases and J lost 1; bases outside the gene matches: 7. The receptor comes from a woman between 45 and 65 years old with T-cell large granular lymphocyte leukemia. Some clones in this sample may be carry-over from other donors' samples. Sequencing was performed on peripheral blood mononuclear cells. The rearrangement uses TRBV7-9 and TRBJ1-1; TRBD1 aligns across 7 bases. The chain's CDR3 is CASSIEDRENTEAFF. The CDR3 nucleotides read TGTGCCAGCAGCATAGAAGACAGGGAGAACACTGAAGCTTTCTTT.